This TCR beta chain was observed in a study of blood T cell repertoires in COVID-19. Across the study: T cells, B-cell-depleted T cells, or PBMCs supplied cDNA or gDNA.

Germline loops: CDR1 SGHTA, CDR2 FQGNSA. V lost 1 base, J lost 4 bases, and 17 bases lay in between. The CDR3 extends over 16 amino acids. Per the study methods: Researchers report that nucleated cell counts were estimated from reference gene primer amplification. The assay was immunoSEQ multiplex PCR, and TCRdb's table has in-frame clones only and misses some. V, J and clone size are those of that table, while D and trimming were read from the DNA. The sample includes about 300,000 clones, about 82% of them seen just once. V gene TRBV7-2 combines with J gene TRBJ2-7; a weak D match, TRBD1 (5 bases). The sample consisted of peripheral blood. This TCR derives from a woman aged 45-59 years with acute or convalescent COVID-19. CDR3 residues: CASSLVPLDMIYEQYF. The CDR3 DNA sequence: TGTGCCAGCAGCTTAGTCCCTTTGGACATGATTTACGAGCAGTACTTC.